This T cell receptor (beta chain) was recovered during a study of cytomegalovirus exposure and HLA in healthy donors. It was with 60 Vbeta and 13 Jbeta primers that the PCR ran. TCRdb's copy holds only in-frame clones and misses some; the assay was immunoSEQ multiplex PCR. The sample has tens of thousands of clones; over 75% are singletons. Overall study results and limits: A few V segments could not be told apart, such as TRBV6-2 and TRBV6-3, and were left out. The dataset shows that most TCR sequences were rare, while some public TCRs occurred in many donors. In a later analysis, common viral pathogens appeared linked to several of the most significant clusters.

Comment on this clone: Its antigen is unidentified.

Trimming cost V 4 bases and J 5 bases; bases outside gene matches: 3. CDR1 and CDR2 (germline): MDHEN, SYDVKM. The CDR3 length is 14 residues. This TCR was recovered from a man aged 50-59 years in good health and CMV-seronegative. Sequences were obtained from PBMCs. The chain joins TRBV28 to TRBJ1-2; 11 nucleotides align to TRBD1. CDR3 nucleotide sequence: TGTGCCAGCAGTTACGGGACAGGGGGTTATGGCTACACCTTC. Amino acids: CASSYGTGGYGYTF.